This TCR beta chain appears in the sequencing data of a study of a mutant IDH1 vaccine in newly diagnosed glioma. Overall study: The treated group averaged about 41 years old and was around 60% male, approximately 40% female. Study-wide results and caveats: Among top peripheral T cell clonotypes, changes seemed unrelated to pseudoprogression. It was around 93% of patients that developed vaccine-induced immune responses.

Profiling relied on immunoSEQ multiplex PCR, and the TCRdb table lists in-frame clones only, not all of them. The table records under 90,000 clones, 79% of them present only once. Documented time point: baseline, week 1 (first vaccination visit). Treatment: pre-vaccination baseline after standard-of-care therapy. Donors harbored newly found WHO grade 3 or 4 IDH1-mutant, ATRX-lost astrocytomas. On this clone itself: The antigen is undetermined.

In germline, CDR1 is MNHEY, CDR2 SVGAGI. CDR3 length equals 13 residues. V lost 6 bases to trimming and J lost 6 bases, with 12 bases between them. The clonotype comes from a man aged 50-59 years with glioma. The J gene is TRBJ2-1, the V gene TRBV6-5, with D uncertain. Sequenced material: PBMCs, taken from a glioma patient treated with radiotherapy, temozolomide or both. The CDR3 DNA is TGTGCCAGCAGCCTACTTAGAGGCAATGAGCAGTTCTTC. Its protein is CASSLLRGNEQFF.